This T cell receptor (beta chain) was captured in a study of CD8+ T cells in alopecia areata. General observations from the study: Elevated clonality characterized lesional scalp relative to normal scalp, particularly in alopecia totalis/universalis.

A FACSAria was used to sort CD4+ and CD8+ T cells. These cells came from PBMCs. Germline assignment: CDR1 SGDLS and CDR2 YYNGEE. Trimming took 4 bases from V and 3 from J; bases not matched to a gene: 7. The CDR3 contains 16 residues. Note on this clone: No antigen is known for it.

Sequencing templates came from extracted RNA that was reverse transcribed into cDNA. The method was immunoSEQ multiplex PCR; TCRdb's version includes in-frame clones alone and lacks a portion of them. The table lists approximately 65,000 clones, approximately 43% of them singletons. The V call is TRBV9, the J call TRBJ2-1, with 10 bases matching TRBD1. The sample consisted of CD8+ T cells sorted from blood, taken at week 0. The source is a human donor with alopecia areata. The CDR3 spells CASSPQGQGSYNEQFF. In DNA, the CDR3 is TGTGCCAGCAGCCCGCAGGGACAGGGGAGCTACAATGAGCAGTTCTTC. Full variable domain (rest looked up from reference TRBV9 and TRBJ2-1): DSGVTQTPKHLITATGQRVTLRCSPRSGDLSVYWYQQSLDQGLQFLIQYYNGEERAKGNILERFSAQQFPDLHSELNLSSLELGDSALYFCASSPQGQGSYNEQFFGPGTRLTVL.